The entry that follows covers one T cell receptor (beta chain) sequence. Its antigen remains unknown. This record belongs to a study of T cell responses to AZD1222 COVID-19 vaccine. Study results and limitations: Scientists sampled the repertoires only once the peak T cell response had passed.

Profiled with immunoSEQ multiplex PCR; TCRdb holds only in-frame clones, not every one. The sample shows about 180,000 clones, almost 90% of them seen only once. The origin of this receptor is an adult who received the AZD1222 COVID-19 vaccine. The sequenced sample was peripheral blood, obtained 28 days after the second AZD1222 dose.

This chain's CDR3 is CASSTGQGGNQPQHF. CDR3 sequence (DNA): TGTGCCAGTAGTACTGGACAGGGGGGCAATCAGCCCCAGCATTTT. The chain combines TRBV19 with TRBJ1-5, with 10 bases fitting TRBD1. CDR3 length: 15 amino acids. Per the germline V gene, CDR1 is LNHDA and CDR2 is SQIVND (reference sequence). J lost 2 bases, V lost 4 bases, and 2 bases had no gene match.